This T cell receptor (beta chain) was captured in a study of CD8 T cells in Susac syndrome. Sequencing of TCR beta was carried out in blood CD8+ and CD4+ T cells. As judged by recently defined diagnostic criteria, patients with Susac syndrome had definite or probable disease. The CDR3 runs to 12 residues. CDR1 is LGHNA and CDR2 is YSLEER in the germline V gene. V was clipped by 0 bases and J by 6 bases, with 5 bases between them. Random hexamers were used to reverse transcribe the RNA input (about 0.5 to 1 ug). Each CDR3 protein gets one entry after TCRdb re-called the immunoSEQ multiplex PCR reads with MiXCR. Of more than 150,000 distinct CDR3 sequences listed, about 96% are singletons.

This TCR derives from a human donor with Susac syndrome. The J gene is TRBJ1-1, the V gene TRBV4-3; tentative D call: TRBD1 (5 bases). Material for sequencing was CD4+ T cells from PBMCs. The CDR3 loop is CASSQEGAEAFF. As DNA, the CDR3 is TGCGCCAGCAGCCAAGAAGGGGCTGAAGCTTTCTTT.